The 25 T cell receptor beta chains in this list originate from one sample, sequenced in a study of cytomegalovirus exposure and HLA in healthy donors. The PCR was carried out with 60 Vbeta primers and 13 Jbeta primers. The data were produced by immunoSEQ multiplex PCR, yet TCRdb's version contains in-frame clones alone and is incomplete. The table includes about 180,000 clones, 65% to 80% detected once. What was sequenced was PBMCs. Receptors were obtained from a middle-aged woman in good health and CMV-seronegative.

Points on this clone: One junction end disagrees with the germline gene, perhaps due to a read error. This chain joins TRBV7-9 and TRBJ2-7; 10 positions agree with TRBD2. Per the germline V gene, CDR1 is SEHNR and CDR2 is FQNEAQ (reference sequence). The CDR3 runs to 16 residues. Here the CDR3 reads CSSSLRLAGDSYEQYF. The CDR3 DNA is TGTTCCAGCAGCTTAAGACTAGCGGGCGACTCCTACGAGCAGTACTTC.

The chain employs TRBV28 and TRBJ2-5, with D perhaps matching TRBD2 (6 bases). The CDR3 loop spans 15 amino acids. The ends were cut back, 6 bases at V and 3 bases at J, with 17 bases in the middle. CDR1 is MDHEN and CDR2 is SYDVKM in the germline V gene. As DNA, the CDR3 is TGTGCCAGCAGCAAAACCGGGAGAGGCGAAGAGACCCAGTACTTC. Its translation is CASSKTGRGEETQYF.

The chain links TRBV9 to TRBJ1-1, with D tentatively TRBD1 (6 bases). The germline CDR1 and CDR2 sequences are SGDLS and YYNGEE. The CDR3 extends over 19 amino acids. V shed 0 bases and J shed 2 bases, with 23 bases lying between them. Here the CDR3 reads CASSVEGTPTGLPNTEAFF. The CDR3 DNA is TGTGCCAGCAGCGTAGAGGGGACCCCCACAGGGTTGCCTAACACTGAAGCTTTCTTT.

This chain links TRBV4-1 with TRBJ2-2, with 8 bases aligning to TRBD2. Trimming took 6 bases from V and 1 from J; bases not matched to a gene: 4. The CDR3 sequence is 15 residues long. CDR1 MGHRA and CDR2 YSYEKL come from the germline V gene. The CDR3 reads CASSPREGNTGELFF. As DNA, the CDR3 is TGCGCCAGCAGTCCTCGGGAGGGGAACACCGGGGAGCTGTTTTTT.

The sample holds one count of this clone. The rearrangement links TRBV10-3 to TRBJ2-2; the match to TRBD1 covers 7 bases. This CDR3 contains 16 residues. Trimming at V came to 4 bases and at J to 3 bases, leaving 8 bases not matched to a gene. From germline, CDR1 is ENHRY and CDR2 SYGVKD. CDR3 nucleotides: TGTGCCATCAGTGTAACGGGGACAGCGTACACCGGGGAGCTGTTTTTT. This translates into CAISVTGTAYTGELFF.

The V and J genes are TRBV2 and TRBJ1-3, with 8 bases lining up with TRBD1. The CDR3 runs to 15 residues. CDR1 is SNHLY and CDR2 is FYNNEI in the germline V gene. Unmatched junction bases numbered 6, after V lost 5 bases and J lost 3 bases. The CDR3 coding sequence is TGTGCCAGCAGTCCCCGGACAGGGTTTGGAAACACCATATATTTT. Translating gives CASSPRTGFGNTIYF.

In its sample, this clone was seen a few times. The gene calls are TRBV28 and TRBJ1-2, with D uncertain. The CDR3 consists of 13 residues. Between the trimmed V and J ends, which lost 2 bases and 4 bases, there was a span of 8 bases. CDR1 is MDHEN, CDR2 SYDVKM, per germline. The CDR3 loop reads CASSLETGYGYTF. The CDR3 bases are TGTGCCAGCAGTTTAGAGACGGGCTATGGCTACACCTTC.

This chain's CDR3 is CASREGQMNTEAFF. The CDR3 bases are TGCGCCAGCAGGGAAGGACAAATGAACACTGAAGCTTTCTTT. The rearrangement links TRBV5-1 to TRBJ1-1; D may be TRBD1 (5 bases). The CDR3 has 14 residues. V was clipped by 5 bases and J by 0 bases, with 11 bases between them. The germline V gene encodes CDR1 SGHRS and CDR2 YFSETQ.

J is TRBJ2-1 and V is TRBV30, with TRBD1 as a possible D gene (6 bases). Germline V gene lookup returns CDR1 GTSNPN and CDR2 SVGIG (reference sequence). Trimming shortened V by 4 bases and J by 5 bases, and 21 bases separated the two germline ends. This CDR3 region has 16 residues. The CDR3 sequence: CAWKGVAIPPDNEQFF. The CDR3 DNA reads as TGTGCCTGGAAGGGGGTAGCTATACCTCCAGACAATGAGCAGTTCTTC.

The rearrangement uses TRBV5-1 and TRBJ2-7; D is possibly TRBD1 (6 bases). V shed 0 bases and J shed 3 bases, with 13 bases lying between them. Germline CDR1 reads SGHRS; CDR2 reads YFSETQ. CDR3 length equals 15 residues. CDR3 sequence reads: CASSLAVGHRYEQYF. CDR3 DNA: TGCGCCAGCAGCTTGGCGGTGGGACATCGCTACGAGCAGTACTTC.

The V call is TRBV19, the J call TRBJ1-5; D call uncertain. CDR3 size: 13 residues. Trimming left V 4 bases short and J 6 bases short, with 10 bases between. Germline V gene sequence: CDR1 LNHDA, CDR2 SQIVND (reference sequence). CDR3 coding DNA: TGTGCCAGTAGTAGTGGAGGGAGTCAGCCCCAGCATTTT. Amino acid sequence: CASSSGGSQPQHF. Based on the CDR3 plus reference TRBV19 and TRBJ1-5, the full variable domain is DGGITQSPKYLFRKEGQNVTLSCEQNLNHDAMYWYRQDPGQGLRLIYYSQIVNDFQKGDIAEGYSVSREKKESFPLTVTSAQKNPTAFYLCASSSGGSQPQHFGDGTRLSIL.

The chain is built from TRBV11-2 and TRBJ2-5, with D tentatively TRBD1 (5 bases). CDR3 length equals 13 residues. The germline V gene encodes CDR1 SGHAT and CDR2 FQNNGV. V gave up 3 bases and J gave up 4 bases, with 9 bases separating them. CDR3 protein: CASSLSGLETQYF. Here the CDR3 DNA reads TGTGCCAGCAGCTTGTCAGGGCTAGAGACCCAGTACTTC.

Details on this clone: The sample carries other DNA sequences with the same CDR3. The CDR3 loop reads CASSLKPGGTEAFF. The DNA of the CDR3 is TGTGCCAGCAGCCTGAAGCCAGGGGGCACTGAAGCTTTCTTT. The chain couples TRBV5-4 to TRBJ1-1; 7 bases fit TRBD1. The germline CDR1 and CDR2 sequences are SGHNT and YYREEE (reference sequence). The J segment lost 4 bases and the V segment lost 4 bases, leaving 7 bases of the junction unmatched. This CDR3 is built from 14 residues.

The chain carries TRBV5-4 and TRBJ2-7; TRBD1 matches 10 bases. Trimming removed 4 bases from V and 0 bases from J; junction bases left unmatched: 7. Germline-derived CDR1 and CDR2 are SGHNT and YYREEE (reference sequence). The CDR3 is 16 amino acids. The CDR3 is CASSASGTGASYEQYF. CDR3 bases: TGTGCCAGCAGCGCCTCCGGGACAGGGGCCTCCTACGAGCAGTACTTC.

J is TRBJ2-1 and V is TRBV7-2; the match to TRBD1 covers 11 bases. In germline, CDR1 is SGHTA, CDR2 FQGNSA. V lost 1 base and J lost 15; bases outside the gene matches: 14. The CDR3 covers 16 residues. The CDR3 sequence is CASSLGSGTGGGKLFF. CDR3 nucleotides: TGTGCCAGCAGCTTAGGATCGGGGACAGGGGGAGGTAAGCTGTTCTTC.

The CDR3 nucleotides are TGTGCCAGCAGCGCTGGACTAGCGGGGGACGAGCAGTACTTC. Amino acid sequence: CASSAGLAGDEQYF. The chain recombines TRBV9 with TRBJ2-7; 13 bases match TRBD2. V dropped 3 bases and J dropped 5; count of bases not matched to a gene: 2. The CDR3 has 14 residues. Germline CDR1 SGDLS, CDR2 YYNGEE.

This clone was detected once. The chain joins TRBV4-1 to TRBJ2-7, with 11 bases lining up with TRBD2. Germline assignment: CDR1 MGHRA and CDR2 YSYEKL. With V trimmed by 4 bases and J by 0 bases, 11 bases remained unmatched. The CDR3 loop spans 18 amino acids. The CDR3 here is CASSRFPGLAAGSYEQYF. In DNA, the CDR3 is TGCGCCAGCAGCCGGTTCCCGGGACTAGCGGCAGGCTCCTACGAGCAGTACTTC.

This rearrangement joins TRBV4-1 to TRBJ2-1, with 12 bases identical to TRBD1. The V segment lost 1 base and the J segment 2 bases; nucleotides outside the gene matches: 3. Germline V gene data show CDR1 as MGHRA and CDR2 as YSYEKL. The CDR3 totals 17 residues. This chain's CDR3 is CASSQVGDRGPYNEQFF. The CDR3, as DNA: TGCGCCAGCAGCCAAGTTGGGGACAGGGGGCCCTACAATGAGCAGTTCTTC.

The V call is TRBV9, the J call TRBJ1-2, with TRBD1 matching 7 bases. The CDR3 runs to 15 residues. The V gene's germline CDR1 is SGDLS and CDR2 YYNGEE. V lost 6 bases and J lost 5; bases outside the gene matches: 13. CDR3 DNA: TGTGCCAGCACCGATTCCGGGACAGCCACTTATGGCTACACCTTC. Protein: CASTDSGTATYGYTF.

The chain combines TRBV5-1 with TRBJ1-2; D may be TRBD1 (5 bases). V lost 0 bases to trimming and J lost 8 bases, with 11 bases between them. The CDR3 has 13 amino acids. Germline V gene lookup returns CDR1 SGHRS and CDR2 YFSETQ. CDR3 coding DNA: TGCGCCAGCAGCTTGGCCGGGGGATACGGCTACACCTTC. It encodes CASSLAGGYGYTF.

There are a few counts of this clone. This chain connects TRBV9 to TRBJ2-3; D might be TRBD2 (7 bases). Trimming took off 4 bases at V and 6 bases at J, with 30 bases between the two ends. This CDR3 has 19 residues. CDR1 and CDR2 from the germline V gene are SGDLS and YYNGEE. The CDR3 reads CASSLGGASRRRGSDTQYF. DNA for the CDR3: TGTGCCAGCAGCCTGGGGGGGGCTAGCAGGAGGCGGGGATCTGATACGCAGTATTTT.

The V call is TRBV19, the J call TRBJ1-5; D is undetermined. Trimming stripped 7 bases from V and 0 bases from J, with 7 bases between. CDR3 length: 13 residues. From germline, CDR1 is LNHDA and CDR2 SQIVND (reference sequence). CDR3: CASKPYSNQPQHF. The CDR3 DNA is TGTGCCAGTAAGCCATATAGCAATCAGCCCCAGCATTTT.

In DNA form, the CDR3 reads TGTGCCAGCGTCCCGGGAGGTGAACCTGGAAACACCATATATTTT. Protein: CASVPGGEPGNTIYF. The rearrangement links TRBV6-1 to TRBJ1-3; D not resolved. The CDR3 covers 15 residues. V was clipped by 8 bases and J by 2 bases, with 16 bases between them. The germline CDR1 and CDR2 sequences are MNHNS and SASEGT.

The chain is built from TRBV18 and TRBJ1-2; TRBD1 might be the D (6 bases). This CDR3 is 16 amino acids long. The V end lost 2 bases, the J end lost 6 bases, and 19 bases lay between the germline ends. Germline V CDR1 and CDR2: KGHSH, LQKENI. The chain's CDR3 is CASSPAGGAAIHGYTF. CDR3 in DNA: TGTGCCAGCTCACCAGCTGGGGGGGCTGCAATCCATGGCTACACCTTC.

This chain links TRBV28 with TRBJ1-1; 7 bases match TRBD1. Germline CDR1 is MDHEN and CDR2 is SYDVKM. Trimming removed 8 bases from V and 1 base from J; junction bases left unmatched: 10. The CDR3 runs 15 residues. DNA of the CDR3: TGTGCCAGCTCGTGGGTCACAGGGGAGAACACTGAAGCTTTCTTT. As protein: CASSWVTGENTEAFF.